The 3 T cell receptor beta chains below all came from one sample that was sequenced in a study of blood T cells in healthy people across ages. The authors ran a second PCR of 7 to 11 cycles using a sample-barcoded 5' primer and a J-beta primer mix. TCRdb recomputed calls from the 5' RACE reads with MiXCR, one row per CDR3 protein. The sample holds about 900,000 distinct CDR3 sequences, 62% seen once. Sequenced material: blood. Source of these receptors: a man aged 25-45 years in good health.

This clonotype appeared once. The chain combines TRBV21-1 with TRBJ1-5; the table assigns TRBD1, which was not confirmed against the DNA. TRBV21-1 is an annotated pseudogene. The CDR3 spans 15 residues. The DNA for the CDR3 is TGTGCCAGCAGCAAACGGGGGTTAAGCAATCAGCCCCAGCATTTT. It codes for CASSKRGLSNQPQHF.

This rearrangement joins TRBV28 to TRBJ2-3; unclear D gene. From germline, CDR1 is MDHEN and CDR2 SYDVKM. The CDR3 sequence is 14 residues long. Trimming cost V 6 bases and J 6 bases, with 16 bases left between them. In DNA form, the CDR3 reads TGTGCCAGCAGCATCTCTAGGGCGTGGGATACGCAGTATTTT. This gives the protein CASSISRAWDTQYF.

This clonotype was observed a few times. A junction end diverges from the germline sequence, so it may reflect a read error. V usage is TRBV10-3 and J usage is TRBJ1-1; 9 bases are shared with TRBD1. This CDR3 has 15 residues. CDR1 and CDR2 (germline): ENHRY, SYGVKD. CDR3 residues: CAISGGTGTNTEAFF. In nucleotides, the CDR3 is TGTGCCATCAGTGGTGGGACAGGGACGAACACTGAGGCTTTCTTT.